These 31 T cell receptor beta chains originate from one sample sequenced in a study of cytomegalovirus exposure and HLA in healthy donors. PCR amplification relied on 60 Vbeta primers (plus 13 Jbeta primers). Generated by immunoSEQ multiplex PCR, the TCRdb table keeps only in-frame clones and is missing some. The sample's table shows some 67,000 clones. Sequenced material: PBMCs. These receptors all come from a woman aged 25 to 45 in good health and CMV-seronegative.

The chain combines TRBV6-5 with TRBJ2-1; the D is unclear. Per germline, CDR1 MNHEY and CDR2 SVGAGI. The CDR3 extends over 13 amino acids. V was shortened by 2 bases and J by 2 bases, with 4 bases between the two germline ends. The CDR3 coding sequence is TGTGCCAGCAGTTACCTAGCCTACAATGAGCAGTTCTTC. Translated: CASSYLAYNEQFF.

The V gene is TRBV29-1, the J gene TRBJ2-7; D not resolved. Germline V gene lookup returns CDR1 SQVTM and CDR2 ANQGSEA. The V end lost 4 bases, the J end lost 4 bases, and 5 bases lay between the germline ends. This CDR3 contains 10 residues. The CDR3 DNA reads as TGCAGCGTTGTTTCTTACGAGCAGTACTTC. This gives the protein CSVVSYEQYF.

Worth noting for this clone: Other nucleotide sequences from this sample produce the same CDR3. V is TRBV6-5 and J is TRBJ1-1, with D possibly matching TRBD1 (5 bases). Germline CDR1 reads MNHEY; CDR2 reads SVGAGI. V was trimmed by 2 bases and J by 0 bases, leaving 10 bases between them. The CDR3 runs to 15 residues. The CDR3 sequence is CASSYRGLMNTEAFF. CDR3 DNA: TGTGCCAGCAGTTACCGGGGACTCATGAACACTGAAGCTTTCTTT.

The chain links TRBV7-9 to TRBJ2-7; 9 nucleotides line up with TRBD2. With 3 bases clipped from V and 6 bases from J, the junction kept 6 bases outside the gene matches. The CDR3 runs 14 residues. The germline gives CDR1 SEHNR, CDR2 FQNEAQ (reference sequence). This chain's CDR3 is CASSFFGGGAEQYF. CDR3 in DNA: TGTGCCAGCAGCTTTTTCGGCGGGGGGGCCGAGCAGTACTTC.

The chain couples TRBV6-6 to TRBJ2-2; maybe TRBD1 (5 bases). Looked up from germline, CDR1 is MNHNY and CDR2 is SVGAGI (reference sequence). The CDR3 totals 14 residues. Trimming removed 6 bases at V and 7 bases at J, with 15 bases between. CDR3 bases: TGTGCCAGCAGCACCGGGCCCAGGGTCGGGGAGCTGTTTTTT. Its translation is CASSTGPRVGELFF.

J is TRBJ2-7 and V is TRBV27; D perhaps matches TRBD1 (6 bases). There are 12 residues in the CDR3. Per the germline V gene, CDR1 is MNHEY and CDR2 is SMNVEV (reference sequence). V was cut by 6 bases and J by 11 bases, with 17 bases left in between. CDR3 region: CASSQHLGTKYF. CDR3 in DNA: TGTGCCAGCAGCCAACACCTAGGGACAAAGTACTTC.

This rearrangement joins TRBV29-1 to TRBJ2-7; 9 positions match TRBD2. V dropped 7 bases and J dropped 7; count of bases not matched to a gene: 20. Germline CDR1 SQVTM, CDR2 ANQGSEA. The CDR3 is 16 residues long. CDR3 coding DNA: TGCAGCGCCGTGGCCAGGGGGGCTAGCGGGATCGAGGAGCAGTACTTC. As protein: CSAVARGASGIEEQYF.

The chain is built from TRBV28 and TRBJ1-6; maybe TRBD1 (6 bases). Germline CDR1 is MDHEN and CDR2 is SYDVKM. V dropped 2 bases and J dropped 5 bases, with 19 bases sitting between them. The CDR3 is 18 residues long. CDR3 in DNA: TGTGCCAGCAGTTTAGTGTCTGTAAGGGGGTGGGATAATTCACCCCTCCACTTT. Translated: CASSLVSVRGWDNSPLHF.

The chain recombines TRBV2 with TRBJ2-7; 8 nucleotides match TRBD1. The CDR3 extends over 14 amino acids. Germline loops: CDR1 SNHLY, CDR2 FYNNEI. After removal of 5 bases from V and 2 bases from J, the junction contained 5 bases not matched to a gene. The CDR3 nucleotides read TGTGCCAGCAGTTTAGACAGGGGCACCTACGAGCAGTACTTC. This translates into CASSLDRGTYEQYF.

The chain combines TRBV4-1 with TRBJ2-7; D possibly corresponds to TRBD2 (6 bases). This CDR3 has 14 amino acids. Trimming took off 1 base at V and 4 bases at J, with 11 bases between the two ends. Germline loops: CDR1 MGHRA, CDR2 YSYEKL. The CDR3 nucleotides are TGCGCCAGCAGCCAAGTTGATAGCGGATACGAGCAGTACTTC. It specifies CASSQVDSGYEQYF.

This rearrangement joins TRBV9 to TRBJ1-2; TRBD1 is a possible D gene (5 bases). The CDR3 extends over 17 amino acids. V was pared by 0 bases and J by 3 bases, with 18 bases between. Germline V lookup: CDR1 SGDLS, CDR2 YYNGEE. CDR3 sequence: CASSVDGGIGRDYGYTF. CDR3 coding DNA: TGTGCCAGCAGCGTAGACGGGGGGATAGGGCGAGACTATGGCTACACCTTC.

The genes are TRBV10-3 and TRBJ2-3; 8 positions agree with TRBD2. V lost 5 bases and J lost 2; bases outside the gene matches: 6. This CDR3 has 15 residues. CDR1 and CDR2 (germline): ENHRY, SYGVKD. DNA of the CDR3: TGTGCCATCAGTATCGGGACTAGAGACACAGATACGCAGTATTTT. Protein sequence: CAISIGTRDTDTQYF.

The V gene is TRBV28, the J gene TRBJ2-7; 9 nucleotides line up with TRBD1. J gave up 3 bases and V 4 bases, and 7 bases lay outside the gene matches. The V gene's germline CDR1 is MDHEN and CDR2 SYDVKM. CDR3 length equals 15 residues. CDR3 sequence: CASSSLQGALYEQYF. The CDR3, as DNA: TGTGCCAGCAGTTCCCTACAGGGGGCCCTCTACGAGCAGTACTTC.

The V and J genes are TRBV9 and TRBJ2-7, with D tentatively TRBD2 (5 bases). V dropped 3 bases and J dropped 2 bases, with 12 bases sitting between them. This CDR3 contains 14 residues. Germline V gene sequence: CDR1 SGDLS, CDR2 YYNGEE. CDR3 sequence: CASSGTGYPYEQYF. For the CDR3, the DNA is TGTGCCAGCAGCGGGACTGGGTACCCCTACGAGCAGTACTTC.

CDR3 loop: CASSWRFGSGGIVEKLFF. DNA for the CDR3: TGTGCCAGCAGCTGGCGGTTTGGCTCAGGGGGCATTGTTGAAAAACTGTTTTTT. The chain couples TRBV5-6 to TRBJ1-4; 8 positions match TRBD1. Trimming at V came to 3 bases and at J to 7 bases, leaving 17 bases not matched to a gene. From germline, CDR1 is SGHDT and CDR2 YYEEEE. The CDR3 extends over 18 amino acids.

The gene calls are TRBV25-1 and TRBJ1-2; TRBD1 might be the D (5 bases). The germline gives CDR1 MGHDK, CDR2 SYGVNS. The CDR3 has 14 residues. Trimming stripped 3 bases from V and 3 bases from J, with 11 bases between. This CDR3 is CASSEGGVDYGYTF. The CDR3 DNA is TGTGCCAGCAGTGAGGGGGGTGTCGACTATGGCTACACCTTC.

V gene TRBV4-3 combines with J gene TRBJ2-6; 9 positions agree with TRBD1. V gave up 3 bases and J gave up 5 bases; unmatched junction bases: 5. The length of the CDR3 is 16 residues. Germline CDR1 is LGHNA and CDR2 is YSLEER. CDR3 sequence: CASSQGTGKRANVLTF. The CDR3 nucleotides are TGCGCCAGCAGCCAGGGGACAGGGAAGAGGGCCAACGTCCTGACTTTC.

The rearrangement uses TRBV30 and TRBJ2-2; D not certain. The V gene's germline CDR1 is GTSNPN and CDR2 SVGIG (reference sequence). V dropped 2 bases and J dropped 4 bases, with 8 bases sitting between them. This CDR3 contains 13 residues. CDR3 protein: CAWSQASTGELFF. In nucleotides, the CDR3 is TGTGCCTGGAGTCAAGCTAGCACCGGGGAGCTGTTTTTT.

The chain employs TRBV28 and TRBJ2-2; possible D gene TRBD1, 5 bases. This CDR3 spans 12 amino acids. Germline V CDR1 and CDR2: MDHEN, SYDVKM. Between the trimmed V and J ends, which lost 5 bases and 6 bases, there was a span of 7 bases. DNA of the CDR3: TGTGCCAGCAGTATAGGGGCCGGGGAGCTGTTTTTT. It yields the protein CASSIGAGELFF. Together with reference TRBV28 and TRBJ2-2, the CDR3 gives the full variable domain: DVKVTQSSRYLVKRTGEKVFLECVQDMDHENMFWYRQDPGLGLRLIYFSYDVKMKEKGDIPEGYSVSREKKERFSLILESASTNQTSMYLCASSIGAGELFFGEGSRLTVL.

The V gene is TRBV7-9, the J gene TRBJ1-2; D is uncertain. The CDR3 consists of 13 residues. V was shortened by 2 bases and J by 4 bases, with 8 bases between the two germline ends. From germline, CDR1 is SEHNR and CDR2 FQNEAQ (reference sequence). The CDR3 sequence is CASSLNDFYGYTF. The CDR3 coding sequence is TGTGCCAGCAGCTTAAACGACTTCTATGGCTACACCTTC.

This chain uses TRBV6-5 with TRBJ1-1; 8 bases match TRBD1. With V trimmed by 10 bases and J by 0 bases, 7 bases remained unmatched. This CDR3 has 14 amino acids. CDR1 and CDR2 from the germline V gene are MNHEY and SVGAGI. CDR3 residues: CATGTGGVNTEAFF. DNA of the CDR3: TGTGCCACCGGGACAGGTGGGGTGAACACTGAAGCTTTCTTT.

The rearrangement uses TRBV28 and TRBJ1-2; maybe TRBD1 (5 bases). V lost 2 bases, J lost 7 bases, and 5 bases lay in between. The germline gives CDR1 MDHEN, CDR2 SYDVKM. This CDR3 comprises 11 residues. The CDR3 spells CASSLQGGYTF. The CDR3 DNA reads as TGTGCCAGCAGTTTACAGGGTGGCTACACCTTC.

The DNA for the CDR3 is TGTGCCAGCAGCACCGCAGGGTTGGGCACCGGGGAGCTGTTTTTT. As protein: CASSTAGLGTGELFF. This rearrangement joins TRBV28 to TRBJ2-2; tentative D call: TRBD1 (5 bases). The CDR3 length is 15 residues. The germline V and J ends were trimmed by 6 bases and 4 bases, with 15 bases remaining between them. Germline V gene lookup returns CDR1 MDHEN and CDR2 SYDVKM.

The chain is built from TRBV7-3 and TRBJ1-5, with TRBD1 matching 8 bases. Germline V gene lookup returns CDR1 SGHTA and CDR2 FQGTGA. The CDR3 has 15 residues. With 5 bases clipped from V and 3 bases from J, the junction kept 6 bases outside the gene matches. CDR3 DNA: TGTGCCAGCAGCAAGACAGGGGACTTCAATCAGCCCCAGCATTTT. Residues: CASSKTGDFNQPQHF.

The gene calls are TRBV5-1 and TRBJ2-7; no firm D call. The CDR3 runs 14 residues. V was shortened by 4 bases and J by 4 bases, with 15 bases between the two germline ends. Germline V gene lookup returns CDR1 SGHRS and CDR2 YFSETQ. The CDR3 sequence: CASSLLQIDYEQYF. Written as DNA, the CDR3 is TGCGCCAGCAGCCTGTTACAGATTGATTACGAGCAGTACTTC. Drawing the rest from reference TRBV5-1 and TRBJ2-7, the complete variable domain is KAGVTQTPRYLIKTRGQQVTLSCSPISGHRSVSWYQQTPGQGLQFLFEYFSETQRNKGNFPGRFSGRQFSNSRSEMNVSTLELGDSALYLCASSLLQIDYEQYFGPGTRLTVT.

The DNA for the CDR3 is TGTGCCAGCAGCCAAGATGGGAGGGCCGGGGAGCTGTTTTTT. This translates into CASSQDGRAGELFF. This rearrangement joins TRBV14 to TRBJ2-2, with 7 positions matching TRBD2. The CDR3 length is 14 residues. The germline gives CDR1 SGHDN, CDR2 FVKESK. V gave up 0 bases and J gave up 6 bases; unmatched junction bases: 1.

The chain uses TRBV5-1 and TRBJ2-1, with D possibly matching TRBD2 (5 bases). The V gene lost 4 bases and the J gene lost 0 bases, with 8 bases spanning the gap. CDR1 is SGHRS, CDR2 YFSETQ, per germline. The CDR3 runs 14 residues. The CDR3 protein is CASSGADSYNEQFF. CDR3 nucleotide sequence: TGCGCCAGCAGCGGAGCGGACTCCTACAATGAGCAGTTCTTC.

For the CDR3, the DNA is TGCGCCAGCAGCCAAGATTTCAATTGGGAAGAGGGAGAGACCCAGTACTTC. Its protein is CASSQDFNWEEGETQYF. The chain couples TRBV4-1 to TRBJ2-5, with D maybe TRBD2 (5 bases). The germline CDR1 and CDR2 sequences are MGHRA and YSYEKL. CDR3 length: 17 amino acids. With 0 bases removed from V and 4 bases from J, the gap between germline ends came to 18 bases.

The chain is built from TRBV28 and TRBJ2-7; TRBD2 matches 11 bases. This CDR3 is 16 amino acids long. Germline lookup yields CDR1 MDHEN and CDR2 SYDVKM. Losses at the gene ends were 4 bases for V and 1 base for J; bases not matched to a gene: 6. DNA for the CDR3: TGTGCCAGCAGTTCGGCCGGGACTAGCGGTTCCTACGAGCAGTACTTC. It codes for CASSSAGTSGSYEQYF.

The chain links TRBV6-6 to TRBJ1-5; no firm D call. Trimming pared 4 bases from V and 4 bases from J, leaving 8 bases between. This CDR3 contains 13 residues. Germline loops: CDR1 MNHNY, CDR2 SVGAGI (reference sequence). CDR3 amino acids: CASSSGGNQPQHF. CDR3 coding DNA: TGTGCCAGCAGTTCGGGAGGAAATCAGCCCCAGCATTTT.

V usage is TRBV18 and J usage is TRBJ2-1; 9 bases are a match to TRBD1. CDR3 size: 13 residues. Germline trimming cut 6 bases from V and 8 bases from J; bases unmatched to any gene: 5. Germline assignment: CDR1 KGHSH and CDR2 LQKENI. The DNA of the CDR3 is TGTGCCAGCTCCCAGACAGGGGGGGATGAGCAGTTCTTC. It is translated as CASSQTGGDEQFF.